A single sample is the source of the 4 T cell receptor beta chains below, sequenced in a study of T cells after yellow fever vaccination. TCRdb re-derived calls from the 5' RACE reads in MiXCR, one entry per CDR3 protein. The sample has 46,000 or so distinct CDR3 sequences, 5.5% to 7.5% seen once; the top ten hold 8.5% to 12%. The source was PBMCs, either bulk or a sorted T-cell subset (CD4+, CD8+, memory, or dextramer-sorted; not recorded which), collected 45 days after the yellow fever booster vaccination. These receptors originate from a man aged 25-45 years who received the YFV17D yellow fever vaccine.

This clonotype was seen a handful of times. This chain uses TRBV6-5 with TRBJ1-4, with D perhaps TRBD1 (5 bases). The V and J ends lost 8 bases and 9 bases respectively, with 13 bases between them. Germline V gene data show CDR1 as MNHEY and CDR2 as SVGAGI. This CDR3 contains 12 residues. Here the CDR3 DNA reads TGTGCCAGCGCCGGACAAACGAAAAAACTGTTTTTT. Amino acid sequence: CASAGQTKKLFF.

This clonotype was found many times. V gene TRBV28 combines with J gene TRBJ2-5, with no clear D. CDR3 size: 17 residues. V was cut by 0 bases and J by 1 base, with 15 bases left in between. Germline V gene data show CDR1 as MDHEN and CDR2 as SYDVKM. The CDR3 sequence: CASSLWAITLAQETQYF. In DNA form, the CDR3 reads TGTGCCAGCAGTTTATGGGCTATAACTTTAGCCCAAGAGACCCAGTACTTC. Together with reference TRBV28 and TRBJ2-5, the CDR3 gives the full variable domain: DVKVTQSSRYLVKRTGEKVFLECVQDMDHENMFWYRQDPGLGLRLIYFSYDVKMKEKGDIPEGYSVSREKKERFSLILESASTNQTSMYLCASSLWAITLAQETQYFGPGTRLLVL.

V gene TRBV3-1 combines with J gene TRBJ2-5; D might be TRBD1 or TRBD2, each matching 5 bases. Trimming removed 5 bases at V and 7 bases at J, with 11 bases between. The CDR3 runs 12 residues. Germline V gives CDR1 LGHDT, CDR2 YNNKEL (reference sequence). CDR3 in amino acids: CASSSHGGTQYF. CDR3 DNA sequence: TGTGCCAGCAGCTCCCATGGGGGGACCCAGTACTTC.

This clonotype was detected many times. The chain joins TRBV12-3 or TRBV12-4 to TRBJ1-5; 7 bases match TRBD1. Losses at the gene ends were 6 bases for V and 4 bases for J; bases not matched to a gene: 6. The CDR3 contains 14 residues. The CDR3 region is CASRSQGSNQPQHF. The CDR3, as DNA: TGTGCCAGCAGGTCACAGGGGTCAAATCAGCCCCAGCATTTT.